These T cell receptor beta chains were read from a single sample in a study of monozygotic twins with inflammatory bowel disease. TCRdb reprocessed the 5' RACE reads, with one entry per CDR3 protein and no DNA. The sample includes approximately 380,000 distinct CDR3 sequences. What was sequenced was blood. The receptors stem from a human donor with ulcerative colitis or Crohn's disease, or a healthy co-twin of an affected twin (not recorded which). CDR3s include the opening cysteine and the closing phenylalanine or tryptophan.

j_call v_call cdr3_aa
TRBJ2-4 TRBV7-9 CASGTGERIGKNIQYF
TRBJ1-1 TRBV7-2 CASSFPGVEAFF
TRBJ2-2 TRBV2 CASKGSTNTGELFF
TRBJ2-5 TRBV13 CASSLGPSVETQYF
TRBJ2-3 TRBV7-3 CASSLMSGTGSDTDTQYF
TRBJ2-2 TRBV4-2 CASSQGTQNTGELFF
TRBJ1-6 TRBV20-1 CSAEHTRGHNSPLHF
TRBJ2-3 TRBV3-1 CASSPSGAADTQYF
TRBJ2-7 TRBV9 CASSVDLSRGEQYF
TRBJ1-1 TRBV29-1 CSVGQGANGAFF